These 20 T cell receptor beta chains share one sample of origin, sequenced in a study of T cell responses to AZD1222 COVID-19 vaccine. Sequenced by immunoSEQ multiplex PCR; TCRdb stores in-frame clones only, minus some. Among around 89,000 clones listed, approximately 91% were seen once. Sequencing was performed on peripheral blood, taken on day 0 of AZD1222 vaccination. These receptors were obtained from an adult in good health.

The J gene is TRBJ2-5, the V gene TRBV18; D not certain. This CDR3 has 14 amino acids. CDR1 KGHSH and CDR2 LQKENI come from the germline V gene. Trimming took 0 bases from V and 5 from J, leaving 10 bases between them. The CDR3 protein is CASSPPGDRETQYF. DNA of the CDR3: TGTGCCAGCTCACCACCTGGGGATCGCGAGACCCAGTACTTC.

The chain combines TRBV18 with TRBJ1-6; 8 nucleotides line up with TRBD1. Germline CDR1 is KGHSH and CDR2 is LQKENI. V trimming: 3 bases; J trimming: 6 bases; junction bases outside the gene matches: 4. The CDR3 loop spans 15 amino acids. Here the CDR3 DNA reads TGTGCCAGCTCACCGGGACAGGATGCTAATTCACCCCTCCACTTT. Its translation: CASSPGQDANSPLHF. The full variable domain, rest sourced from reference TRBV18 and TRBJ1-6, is NAGVMQNPRHLVRRRGQEARLRCSPMKGHSHVYWYRQLPEEGLKFMVYLQKENIIDESGMPKERFSAEFPKEGPSILRIQQVVRGDSAAYFCASSPGQDANSPLHFGNGTRLTVT.

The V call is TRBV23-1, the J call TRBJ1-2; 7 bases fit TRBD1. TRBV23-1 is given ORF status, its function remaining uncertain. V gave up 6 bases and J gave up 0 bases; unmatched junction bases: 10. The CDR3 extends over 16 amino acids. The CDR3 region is CASRTGTEKANYGYTF. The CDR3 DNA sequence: TGCGCCAGCAGAACCGGGACAGAGAAAGCTAACTATGGCTACACCTTC.

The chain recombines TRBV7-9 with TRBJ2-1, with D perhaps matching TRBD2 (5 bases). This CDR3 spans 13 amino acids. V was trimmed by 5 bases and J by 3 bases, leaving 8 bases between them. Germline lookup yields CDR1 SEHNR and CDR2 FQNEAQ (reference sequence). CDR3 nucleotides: TGTGCCAGCAGCCCGGACTTCTACAATGAGCAGTTCTTC. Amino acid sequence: CASSPDFYNEQFF. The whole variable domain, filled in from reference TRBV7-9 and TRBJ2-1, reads DTGVSQNPRHKITKRGQNVTFRCDPISEHNRLYWYRQTLGQGPEFLTYFQNEAQLEKSRLLSDRFSAERPKGSFSTLEIQRTEQGDSAMYLCASSPDFYNEQFFGPGTRLTVL.

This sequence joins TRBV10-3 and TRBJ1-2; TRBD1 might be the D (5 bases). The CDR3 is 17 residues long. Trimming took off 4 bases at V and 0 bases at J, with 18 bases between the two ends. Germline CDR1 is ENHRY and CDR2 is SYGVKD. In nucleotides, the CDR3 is TGTGCCATCAGTGGGGGGACCCGGTATCGGTCTAACTATGGCTACACCTTC. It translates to CAISGGTRYRSNYGYTF.

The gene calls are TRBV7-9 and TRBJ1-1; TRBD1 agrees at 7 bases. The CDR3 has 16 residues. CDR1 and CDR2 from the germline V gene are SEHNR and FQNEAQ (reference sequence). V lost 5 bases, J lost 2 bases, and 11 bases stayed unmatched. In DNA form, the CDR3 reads TGTGCCAGCAGCGAAAAGCCGGGACAGATAAACACTGAAGCTTTCTTT. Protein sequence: CASSEKPGQINTEAFF.

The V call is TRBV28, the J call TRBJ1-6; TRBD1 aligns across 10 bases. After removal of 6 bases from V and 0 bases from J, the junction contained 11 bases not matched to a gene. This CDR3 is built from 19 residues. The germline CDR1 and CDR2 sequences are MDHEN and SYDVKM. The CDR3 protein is CASRPGQGSSSSYNSPLHF. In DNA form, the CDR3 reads TGTGCCAGCAGACCGGGACAGGGGTCCTCGAGCTCCTATAATTCACCCCTCCACTTT.

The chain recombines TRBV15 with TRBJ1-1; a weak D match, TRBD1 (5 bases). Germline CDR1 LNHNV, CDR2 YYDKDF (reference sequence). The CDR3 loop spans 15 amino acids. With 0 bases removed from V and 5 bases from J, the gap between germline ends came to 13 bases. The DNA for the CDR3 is TGTGCCACCAGCAGAGATGGCAGGGCCGGAACTGAAGCTTTCTTT. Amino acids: CATSRDGRAGTEAFF.

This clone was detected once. The CDR3, as DNA: TGTGCCAGCAGCTTAGACAGAGGTAGAGATACGCAGTATTTT. Translated, it gives CASSLDRGRDTQYF. The genes are TRBV7-2 and TRBJ2-3, with D uncertain. CDR1 and CDR2 (germline): SGHTA, FQGNSA. CDR3 length: 14 amino acids. With 1 base removed from V and 5 bases from J, the gap between germline ends came to 10 bases.

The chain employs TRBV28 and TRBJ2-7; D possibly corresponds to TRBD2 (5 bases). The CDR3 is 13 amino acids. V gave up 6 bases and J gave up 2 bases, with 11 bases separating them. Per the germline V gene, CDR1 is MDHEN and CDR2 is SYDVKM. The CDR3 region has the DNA TGTGCCAGCAGCCGCGGGCCCCCCTACGAGCAGTACTTC. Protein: CASSRGPPYEQYF.

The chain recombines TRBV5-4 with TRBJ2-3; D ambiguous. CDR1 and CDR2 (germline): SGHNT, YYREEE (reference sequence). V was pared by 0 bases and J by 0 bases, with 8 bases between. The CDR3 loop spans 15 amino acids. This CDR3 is CASSLESASTDTQYF. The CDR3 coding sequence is TGTGCCAGCAGCTTGGAGTCAGCTAGCACAGATACGCAGTATTTT.

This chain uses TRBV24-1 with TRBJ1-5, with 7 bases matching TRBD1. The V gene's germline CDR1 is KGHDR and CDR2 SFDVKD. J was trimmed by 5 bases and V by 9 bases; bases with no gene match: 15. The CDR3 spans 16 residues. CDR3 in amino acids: CATPGTDFGRDQPQHF. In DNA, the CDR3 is TGTGCCACCCCCGGGACAGATTTCGGTCGGGATCAGCCCCAGCATTTT.

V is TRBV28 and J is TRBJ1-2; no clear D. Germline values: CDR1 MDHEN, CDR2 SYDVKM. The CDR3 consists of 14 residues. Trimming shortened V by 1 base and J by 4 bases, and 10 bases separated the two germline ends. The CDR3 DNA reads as TGTGCCAGCAGTTTATACAACAGAGGCTATGGCTACACCTTC. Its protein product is CASSLYNRGYGYTF.

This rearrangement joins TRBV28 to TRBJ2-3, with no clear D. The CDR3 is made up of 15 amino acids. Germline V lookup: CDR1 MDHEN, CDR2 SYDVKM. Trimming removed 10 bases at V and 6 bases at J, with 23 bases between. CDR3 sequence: CATLQYGYVMDTQYF. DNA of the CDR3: TGTGCCACGCTGCAATACGGGTATGTTATGGATACGCAGTATTTT.

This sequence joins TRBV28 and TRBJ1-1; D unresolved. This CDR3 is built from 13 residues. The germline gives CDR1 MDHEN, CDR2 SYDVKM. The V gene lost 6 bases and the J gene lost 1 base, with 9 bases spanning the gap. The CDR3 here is CASRLLWNTEAFF. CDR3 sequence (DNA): TGTGCCAGCAGACTACTCTGGAACACTGAAGCTTTCTTT.

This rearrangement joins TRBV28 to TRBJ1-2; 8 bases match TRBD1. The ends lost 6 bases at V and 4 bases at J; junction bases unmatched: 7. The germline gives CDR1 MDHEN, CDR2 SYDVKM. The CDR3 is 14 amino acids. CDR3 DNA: TGTGCCAGCAGGCTGACAGGGGCGGGCTATGGCTACACCTTC. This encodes CASRLTGAGYGYTF.

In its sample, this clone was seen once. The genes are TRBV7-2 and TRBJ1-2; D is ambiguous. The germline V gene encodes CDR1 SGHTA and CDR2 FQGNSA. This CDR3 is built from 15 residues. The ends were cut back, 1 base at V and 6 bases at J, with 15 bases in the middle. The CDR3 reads CASSLDGSSRDGYTF. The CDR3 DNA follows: TGTGCCAGCAGCTTAGATGGTTCCAGCCGTGATGGCTACACCTTC.

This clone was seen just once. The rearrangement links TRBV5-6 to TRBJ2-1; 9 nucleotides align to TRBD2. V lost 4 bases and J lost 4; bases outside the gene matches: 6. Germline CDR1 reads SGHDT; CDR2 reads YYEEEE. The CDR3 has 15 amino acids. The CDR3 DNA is TGTGCCAGCAGCAGTAGCGGGGGCTCTTACAATGAGCAGTTCTTC. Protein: CASSSSGGSYNEQFF.

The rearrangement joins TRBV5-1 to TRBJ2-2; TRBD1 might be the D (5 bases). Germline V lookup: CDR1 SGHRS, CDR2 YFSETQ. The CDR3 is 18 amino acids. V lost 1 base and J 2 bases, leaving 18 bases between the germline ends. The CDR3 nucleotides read TGCGCCAGCAGCTTGACAATGGGGCAGACTTTAAACACCGGGGAGCTGTTTTTT. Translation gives CASSLTMGQTLNTGELFF.

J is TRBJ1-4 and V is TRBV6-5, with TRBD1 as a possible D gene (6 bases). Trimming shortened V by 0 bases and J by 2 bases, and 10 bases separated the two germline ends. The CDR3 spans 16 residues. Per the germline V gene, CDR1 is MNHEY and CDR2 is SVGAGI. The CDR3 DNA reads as TGTGCCAGCAGTTACTCGGGGGCGGGGACTAATGAAAAACTGTTTTTT. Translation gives CASSYSGAGTNEKLFF.